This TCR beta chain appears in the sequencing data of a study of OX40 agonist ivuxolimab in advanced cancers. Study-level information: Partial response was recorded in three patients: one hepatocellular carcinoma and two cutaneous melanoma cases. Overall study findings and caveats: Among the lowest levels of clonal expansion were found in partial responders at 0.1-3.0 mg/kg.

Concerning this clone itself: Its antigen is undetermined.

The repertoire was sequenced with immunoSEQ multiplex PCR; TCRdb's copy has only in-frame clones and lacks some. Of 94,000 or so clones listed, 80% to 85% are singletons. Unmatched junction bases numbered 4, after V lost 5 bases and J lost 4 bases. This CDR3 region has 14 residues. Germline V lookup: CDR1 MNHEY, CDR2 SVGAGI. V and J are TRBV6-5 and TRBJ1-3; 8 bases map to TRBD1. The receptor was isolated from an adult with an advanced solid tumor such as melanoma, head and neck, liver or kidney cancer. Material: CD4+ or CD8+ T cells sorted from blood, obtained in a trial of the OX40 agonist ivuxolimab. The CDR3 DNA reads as TGTGCCAGCAGTCAGGACAGGGCAGGAAACACCATATATTTT. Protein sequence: CASSQDRAGNTIYF.